This TCR beta chain comes out of a study of radiotherapy plus CTLA-4 blockade in lung cancer. The CDR3 is made up of 17 amino acids. Germline V CDR1 and CDR2: SEHNR, FQNEAQ (reference sequence). V dropped 0 bases and J dropped 5 bases, with 17 bases sitting between them. Generated by immunoSEQ multiplex PCR, the TCRdb table keeps only in-frame clones and is missing some. The sample includes more than 40,000 clones, roughly 80% of them seen just once. This clone was detected once. The sequence came from a human donor with non-small cell lung cancer who had stable disease on radiotherapy plus ipilimumab. Sequences were derived from peripheral blood, sampled from a patient treated with radiotherapy plus ipilimumab. V usage is TRBV7-9 and J usage is TRBJ2-1, with D perhaps TRBD2 (6 bases). The CDR3 DNA reads TGTGCCAGCAGCTTAGCCCAGCGGGTACTCCCCCACAATGAGCAGTTCTTC. Amino acid sequence: CASSLAQRVLPHNEQFF.